This T cell receptor beta chain is drawn from a study of blood T cell repertoires in COVID-19. Study at large: COVID-19 samples, acute and convalescent, were from the United States, Italy and Spain.

CDR1 and CDR2 (germline): SQVTM, ANQGSEA. J lost 5 bases, V lost 7 bases, and 12 bases had no gene match. The CDR3 spans 15 residues. In the authors' workflow: Amplification of reference gene primers was used by the study to estimate nucleated cell counts. TCRdb's copy holds only in-frame clones and misses some; the assay was immunoSEQ multiplex PCR. That table furnishes V, J and clone size, whereas the DNA furnished D and trimming. The sample contains 130,000 or so clones, roughly 80% of which appear only once. V and J are TRBV29-1 and TRBJ1-4; 8 bases are a match to TRBD1. The sequence was collected from a woman between 65 and 79 years old with COVID-19, enrolled during active disease. The sequenced sample consisted of peripheral blood. DNA for the CDR3: TGCAGCGGTCAGACAGGGGCCGGATCAAATGAAAAACTGTTTTTT. Its protein is CSGQTGAGSNEKLFF.